This TCR beta chain derives from a study of T cell changes during pregnancy in multiple sclerosis. The V gene's germline CDR1 is MNHNY and CDR2 SVGAGI (reference sequence). CDR3 length: 16 amino acids. Trimming took off 2 bases at V and 0 bases at J, with 12 bases between the two ends. The table came from immunoSEQ multiplex PCR; TCRdb's copy has only in-frame clones and leaves some out. The sample records approximately 50,000 clones, approximately 94% being singletons. Specimen: CD4+ T cells from peripheral blood mononuclear cells, collected in the third trimester of pregnancy. This rearrangement joins TRBV6-6 to TRBJ2-3, with a tentative D call TRBD1 (5 bases). This clonotype originated in a female donor with multiple sclerosis, enrolled in a pregnancy study. CDR3 coding DNA: TGTGCCAGCAGTTACCCCAGGGATATTAGCACAGATACGCAGTATTTT. Translating gives CASSYPRDISTDTQYF.